The rows below give T cell receptor beta chains drawn from one sample of a study of regulatory T cells in long-lasting Graves disease. TCRdb analysed the multiplex PCR reads with MiXCR anew, one entry per CDR3 protein. This table has approximately 480,000 distinct CDR3 sequences, 15% to 20% appearing once. These data also featured in a second study, about T cells in Graves' hyperthyroidism and ophthalmopathy.

Sequenced here: peripheral blood mononuclear cells (PBMCs), sampled at new diagnosis, from a patient treated with antithyroid drugs. Every receptor here comes from a man in his forties with Graves disease. The CDR3 runs from the conserved cysteine through the conserved F or W. D genes are given only for firm matches. Clone sizes are given selectively: once, few, many, or a class where the clone is expanded.

TRBJ2-7 | - | - | TRBV19 | TGTGCCAGTAGTAACCGCCTGGCCTACGAGCAGTACTTC | CASSNRLAYEQYF
TRBJ1-1 | - | few | TRBV19 | TGTGCCAGTAGTATATCTTGGGGCTCGGGGTCTGAAGCTTTCTTT | CASSISWGSGSEAFF
TRBJ1-1 | - | - | TRBV2 | - | CASSSFRLRFGAGTAEAFF
TRBJ2-2 | TRBD1 | - | TRBV12-3/TRBV12-4 | TGTGCCAGCAGACGACAGGGTTTCACCGGGGAGCTGTTTTTT | CASRRQGFTGELFF
TRBJ1-1 | - | few | TRBV28 | TGTGCCAGCAGGCCGCCTAGCACTGAAGCTTTCTTT | CASRPPSTEAFF
TRBJ1-2 | - | few | TRBV4-2 | TGTGCCAGCAGCCAAGACGGGGCAGGGATCTATGGCTACACCTTC | CASSQDGAGIYGYTF
TRBJ2-3 | - | few | TRBV19 | TGTGCCAGTAGTATACTGGAAGTAGATACGCAGTATTTT | CASSILEVDTQYF
TRBJ2-7 | TRBD1 | many | TRBV14 | TGTGCCAGGGGGACAGGGGGCGAGCAGTACTTC | CARGTGGEQYF
TRBJ2-1 | TRBD2 | many | TRBV28 | TGTGCCACGGGACTAGCGGGATCGAATGAGCAGTTCTTC | CATGLAGSNEQFF
TRBJ1-1 | - | many | TRBV6-1 | TGTGCCAGCAGTGGTCTACTGTGGGGCACTGAAGCTTTCTTT | CASSGLLWGTEAFF
TRBJ1-1 | - | - | TRBV12-3/TRBV12-4 | TGTGCCAGCAGTTTAATGCTTTCGGGGACCTTGAACACTGAAGCTTTCTTT | CASSLMLSGTLNTEAFF
TRBJ2-3 | TRBD1 | few | TRBV5-1 | TGCGCCAGCAGGGCGGGACAGGGAAAAACGGATACGCAGTATTTT | CASRAGQGKTDTQYF
TRBJ2-7 | - | few | TRBV2 | TGTGCCAGCAGTGGGGTGGAACTCCAGTACTTC | CASSGVELQYF
TRBJ1-2 | - | many | TRBV2 | TGTGCCAGCAGTGACGGAGGCGGCTACACCTTC | CASSDGGGYTF
TRBJ1-4 | - | many | TRBV24-1 | TGTGCCACCAGTGATTGGAAGGGGTCGACTAATGAAAAACTGTTTTTT | CATSDWKGSTNEKLFF
TRBJ2-5 | TRBD2 | many | TRBV29-1 | TGCAGCGCCCGACTAGCGGGAGTCATCCCCCAAGAGACCCAGTACTTC | CSARLAGVIPQETQYF
TRBJ2-2 | TRBD1 | - | TRBV24-1 | TGTGCCACCAGTGAGCCCCGGGGGACAGGGGAACGCGGGGAGCTGTTTTTT | CATSEPRGTGERGELFF
TRBJ2-1 | TRBD2 | many | TRBV6-1 | TGTGCCAGCCAACCGGAAGTTAGCGGGAGCTACAATGAGCAGTTCTTC | CASQPEVSGSYNEQFF
TRBJ1-1 | - | - | TRBV7-3 | TGTGCCACCAACCCCCCGAGCCATTCTGAAGCTTTCTTT | CATNPPSHSEAFF
TRBJ2-7 | - | - | TRBV19 | TGTGCCAGTAGTATCTCCTTCGATAGGGGCTGGGAGCAGTACTTC | CASSISFDRGWEQYF
TRBJ2-4 | - | few | TRBV12-3/TRBV12-4 | TGTGCCAGCAGTCGGACTACCCCTCACGTTCAGTACTTC | CASSRTTPHVQYF
TRBJ2-1 | - | few | TRBV9 | TGTGCCAGCAGCGTCCGCCTATACAATGAGCAGTTCTTC | CASSVRLYNEQFF
TRBJ1-1 | - | many | TRBV28 | TGTGCCAGCAGTCCGTCTCAGCGGACTGAAGCTTTCTTT | CASSPSQRTEAFF
TRBJ2-7 | TRBD2 | few | TRBV6-2/TRBV6-3 | TGTGCCACCAAGGATCCGGGGGGTAGTGACTACGAGCAGTACTTC | CATKDPGGSDYEQYF
TRBJ2-7 | - | - | TRBV28 | TGTGCCAGCAGCCCGATCCTAGTGTCCCCCGAGCAGTACTTC | CASSPILVSPEQYF
TRBJ2-2 | - | few | TRBV7-6 | TGTGCCAGCAGCTTAGCCGGCGCGAACCAGGCGGGGAACAGGGAGCTGTTTTTT | CASSLAGANQAGNRELFF
TRBJ2-1 | TRBD2 | many | TRBV2 | TGTGCCAGCAGTGTGGATAAGCGGGAGGTGTTCGATGAGCAGTTCTTC | CASSVDKREVFDEQFF
TRBJ1-2 | TRBD1 | many | TRBV6-5 | TGTGCCAGCAGTTACACCCGGGACAGGCGCTATGGCTACACCTTC | CASSYTRDRRYGYTF
TRBJ2-7 | - | many | TRBV20-1 | TGCAGTGCTAGAGAGGATAACGAGCAGTACTTC | CSAREDNEQYF
TRBJ2-5 | TRBD2 | many | TRBV14 | TGTGCCAGCAGCCATCGGGGGGGTCAAGAGACCCAGTACTTC | CASSHRGGQETQYF
TRBJ2-7 | TRBD1 | many | TRBV12-3/TRBV12-4 | TGTGCCAGCCTCACCAGGACGGGACAGGGATACCTGGAGCAGTACTTC | CASLTRTGQGYLEQYF
TRBJ2-7 | TRBD1 | many | TRBV12-3/TRBV12-4 | TGTGCCAGCAGTTTAGTAGGGGGACAGAGCTACGAGCAGTACTTC | CASSLVGGQSYEQYF
TRBJ2-7 | TRBD1 | many | TRBV11-2 | TGTGCCAGCAGATACGGGACAGGTTTATCGGGCGAGCAGTACTTC | CASRYGTGLSGEQYF
TRBJ1-1 | - | - | TRBV30 | TGTGCCTGGAGTCGGGGGGAGAACACTGAAGCTTTCTTT | CAWSRGENTEAFF
TRBJ2-1 | TRBD2 | few | TRBV18 | TGTGCCAGCTCACTTAAAGTAGCGGGGAACAATGAGCAGTTCTTC | CASSLKVAGNNEQFF
TRBJ1-1 | - | - | TRBV19 | TGTGCCAGTAGTATACAGGGAATCGGCGCTGAAGCTTTCTTT | CASSIQGIGAEAFF
TRBJ2-7 | TRBD2 | many | TRBV27 | TGTGCCAGCAAACTCTCCACGGGACTAGCGGGAGGCGAGCAGTACTTC | CASKLSTGLAGGEQYF
TRBJ2-3 | TRBD1 | many | TRBV28 | TGTGCCAGCAGCAGCCCTCGACAGGGGGTTGGTACGCAGTATTTT | CASSSPRQGVGTQYF
TRBJ2-5 | - | - | TRBV27 | TGTGCCAGCAGGGCACAGGGAAACCAAGAGACCCAGTACTTC | CASRAQGNQETQYF
TRBJ2-2 | - | many | TRBV5-4 | TGTGCCAGCAGCTTGGCCGGGGTGACGGGCGGGATCGGGGAGCTGTTTTTT | CASSLAGVTGGIGELFF
TRBJ2-5 | TRBD2 | - | TRBV9 | TGTGCCAGCAGCGTAACTAGCGGGAGGCAAGAGACCCAGTACTTC | CASSVTSGRQETQYF
TRBJ1-4 | TRBD1 | - | TRBV12-3/TRBV12-4 | TGTGCCAGCAGGAAATCGACAGGGCTGGGGGTAGGTGAAAAACTGTTTTTT | CASRKSTGLGVGEKLFF
TRBJ2-2 | TRBD1 | - | TRBV11-2 | TGTGCCAGCAGCTTAGGGACAGGGGGCGCGAGCGGGGAGCTGTTTTTT | CASSLGTGGASGELFF
TRBJ1-5 | TRBD1 | - | TRBV24-1 | TGTGCCACCAGTGACCCCGGGACAGGGGTTGGCCAGCCCCAGCATTTT | CATSDPGTGVGQPQHF
TRBJ2-1 | TRBD2 | many | TRBV20-1 | TGCAGTGCAGCGGGACGGAACTCCTACAATGAGCAGTTCTTC | CSAAGRNSYNEQFF
TRBJ1-2 | - | - | TRBV12-3/TRBV12-4 | TGTGCCAGCAGTGATCCAGGATTCTATGGCTACACCTTC | CASSDPGFYGYTF
TRBJ2-2 | - | few | TRBV7-3 | TGTGCCAGCAGCCCTCATCCGAACACCGGGGAGCTGTTTTTT | CASSPHPNTGELFF
TRBJ2-1 | - | - | TRBV28 | TGTGCCAGCGGAACTGCCTTTACGAGGTCCTACAATGAGCAGTTCTTC | CASGTAFTRSYNEQFF
TRBJ1-3 | TRBD1 | many | TRBV12-3/TRBV12-4 | TGTGCCAGCAGTTCCGGGACAGGGGCCCTCTCTGGAAACACCATATATTTT | CASSSGTGALSGNTIYF
TRBJ2-1 | TRBD1 | - | TRBV7-9 | TGTGCCAGCAGCCCGGGACAGGGTCGGTCCTACAATGAGCAGTTCTTC | CASSPGQGRSYNEQFF
TRBJ1-2 | TRBD1 | - | TRBV29-1 | TGCGGCGGCCAGGGGACAGACTATGGCTACACCTTC | CGGQGTDYGYTF
TRBJ2-6 | TRBD1 | - | TRBV9 | TGTGCCAGCAGCGCCCGGACAGGAAGAGAATCTGGGGCCAACGTCCTGACTTTC | CASSARTGRESGANVLTF
TRBJ2-7 | TRBD1 | few | TRBV30 | TGTGCCTGGAGTCTCGGACAGGGGTTCTACGAGCAGTACTTC | CAWSLGQGFYEQYF
TRBJ2-7 | - | many | TRBV20-1 | TGCAGTGCTAGAGGACCGGGGAGAAAGGGGGCCTACGAGCAGTACTTC | CSARGPGRKGAYEQYF
TRBJ2-2 | TRBD2 | - | TRBV11-3 | TGTGCCAGCAGCATGGGACTAGCGGGAGGGCCCGGAGGGGAGCTGTTTTTT | CASSMGLAGGPGGELFF